The entry below describes one T cell receptor (beta chain). Germline CDR1 reads MGHRA; CDR2 reads YSYEKL. J was trimmed by 3 bases and V by 6 bases; bases with no gene match: 13. This CDR3 region has 16 residues. Single viable CD3+CD4+CD8-CD45RO+ cells were sorted as the memory CD4+ T cells. Positive selection with CD4 microbeads enriched total CD4+ T cells. The record originates from a study of memory CD4+ T cells and cytomegalovirus serostatus. The protocol was immunoSEQ multiplex PCR, while the TCRdb copy is restricted to in-frame clones and leaves out a portion. The profile shows over 65,000 clones, 65% to 85% of them singletons.

This receptor was obtained from an adult in good health and CMV-seronegative. The chain combines TRBV4-1 with TRBJ1-1, with 7 bases lining up with TRBD1. Sequenced material: memory CD4+ T cells from blood. CDR3 sequence: CASSTPPTQGDTEAFF. CDR3 sequence (DNA): TGCGCCAGCAGTACCCCTCCCACTCAGGGGGACACTGAAGCTTTCTTT.